A selection of T cell receptor beta chains follows, all from one sample in a study of T cell responses to AZD1222 COVID-19 vaccine. Sequenced by immunoSEQ multiplex PCR; TCRdb stores in-frame clones only, minus some. The data show 68,000 or so clones, with more than 70% seen just once and roughly 7.3% held by the top ten. This specimen was peripheral blood, taken on day 0 of AZD1222 vaccination. The receptors stem from an adult in good health. Each CDR3 is given with its conserved first and last residue. Each record gives: V gene, D gene, J gene, clone size, CDR3 protein, CDR3 DNA. A D gene is named only where the DNA matches it firmly. Some rows have no size entry. The others give once, few or many, or a class for an expanded clone.

v_call: TRBV10-1
d_call: NA
j_call: TRBJ2-7
clone_size: NA
cdr3_aa: CASSDRVVTGYYEQYF
cdr3_nt: TGCGCCAGCAGTGATCGGGTTGTGACAGGTTATTACGAGCAGTACTTC

v_call: TRBV4-1
d_call: TRBD2
j_call: TRBJ2-2
clone_size: NA
cdr3_aa: CASSQGTSGSGELFF
cdr3_nt: TGCGCCAGCAGCCAAGGGACTAGCGGTTCCGGGGAGCTGTTTTTT

v_call: TRBV19
d_call: NA
j_call: TRBJ2-1
clone_size: once
cdr3_aa: CASSTSPDSYNEQFF
cdr3_nt: TGTGCCAGTAGTACTAGTCCGGACTCCTACAATGAGCAGTTCTTC

v_call: TRBV20-1
d_call: NA
j_call: TRBJ1-5
clone_size: once
cdr3_aa: CSASAAVGASNQPQHF
cdr3_nt: TGCAGTGCTAGTGCGGCAGTGGGGGCTAGCAATCAGCCCCAGCATTTT

v_call: TRBV6-1
d_call: NA
j_call: TRBJ1-3
clone_size: NA
cdr3_aa: CASSEYLGAGAGNTIYF
cdr3_nt: TGTGCCAGCAGTGAATACCTAGGCGCAGGGGCCGGAAACACCATATATTTT

v_call: TRBV19
d_call: NA
j_call: TRBJ1-4
clone_size: NA
cdr3_aa: CASTGMGNEKLFF
cdr3_nt: TGTGCCAGCACAGGGATGGGTAATGAAAAACTGTTTTTT

v_call: TRBV19
d_call: TRBD1
j_call: TRBJ1-2
clone_size: NA
cdr3_aa: CASNTGTVYGYTF
cdr3_nt: TGTGCCAGTAATACCGGGACAGTCTATGGCTACACCTTC

v_call: TRBV30
d_call: NA
j_call: TRBJ2-3
clone_size: NA
cdr3_aa: CAWSATTGTTQYF
cdr3_nt: TGTGCCTGGAGTGCTACGACAGGAACTACGCAGTATTTT

v_call: TRBV10-1
d_call: NA
j_call: TRBJ1-5
clone_size: NA
cdr3_aa: CASSVGVLGSNQPQHF
cdr3_nt: TGCGCCAGCAGCGTTGGGGTTTTGGGAAGCAATCAGCCCCAGCATTTT

v_call: TRBV6-5
d_call: NA
j_call: TRBJ2-1
clone_size: NA
cdr3_aa: CASSYSKGYNEQFF
cdr3_nt: TGTGCCAGCAGTTACTCGAAGGGCTACAATGAGCAGTTCTTC

v_call: TRBV6-2/TRBV6-3
d_call: NA
j_call: TRBJ1-2
clone_size: NA
cdr3_aa: CASSQRGGAYGYTF
cdr3_nt: TGTGCCAGCAGTCAAAGGGGGGGGGCCTATGGCTACACCTTC

v_call: TRBV21-1
d_call: NA
j_call: TRBJ2-7
clone_size: NA
cdr3_aa: CASSKDQRLRREQYF
cdr3_nt: TGTGCCAGCAGCAAAGATCAAAGGCTGAGGAGGGAGCAGTACTTC

v_call: TRBV19
d_call: NA
j_call: TRBJ2-1
clone_size: NA
cdr3_aa: CASSISTNEQFF
cdr3_nt: TGTGCCAGTAGTATTAGTACCAATGAGCAGTTCTTC

v_call: TRBV29-1
d_call: TRBD1
j_call: TRBJ1-2
clone_size: NA
cdr3_aa: CSVGDSRYTF
cdr3_nt: TGCAGCGTCGGGGACAGCCGCTACACCTTC

v_call: TRBV7-9
d_call: TRBD1
j_call: TRBJ2-6
clone_size: NA
cdr3_aa: CASSLGTGGAGANVLTF
cdr3_nt: TGTGCCAGCAGCTTAGGGACAGGGGGCGCTGGGGCCAACGTCCTGACTTTC

v_call: TRBV4-1
d_call: TRBD2
j_call: TRBJ2-5
clone_size: once
cdr3_aa: CASSPLAGDGETQYF
cdr3_nt: TGCGCCAGCAGCCCACTAGCGGGAGACGGGGAGACCCAGTACTTC

v_call: TRBV4-1
d_call: NA
j_call: TRBJ2-1
clone_size: NA
cdr3_aa: CASSQGGSSYNEQFF
cdr3_nt: TGCGCCAGCAGCCAAGGGGGGAGCTCCTACAATGAGCAGTTCTTC

v_call: TRBV3-1/TRBV3-2
d_call: NA
j_call: TRBJ2-3
clone_size: NA
cdr3_aa: CASSPGLHTSRSTDTQYF
cdr3_nt: TGTGCCAGCAGCCCGGGACTTCATACTAGCCGAAGCACAGATACGCAGTATTTT

v_call: TRBV5-8
d_call: NA
j_call: TRBJ1-1
clone_size: NA
cdr3_aa: CASSLDPGTNTEAFF
cdr3_nt: TGTGCCAGCAGCTTGGACCCTGGGACGAACACTGAAGCTTTCTTT

v_call: TRBV7-2
d_call: NA
j_call: TRBJ2-1
clone_size: once
cdr3_aa: CASSLGFRGPSYNEQFF
cdr3_nt: TGTGCCAGCAGCTTAGGTTTTAGAGGGCCCTCCTACAATGAGCAGTTCTTC

v_call: TRBV19
d_call: NA
j_call: TRBJ2-3
clone_size: NA
cdr3_aa: CASSRLPDTDTQYF
cdr3_nt: TGTGCCAGTAGCAGACTGCCGGACACAGATACGCAGTATTTT

v_call: TRBV6-1
d_call: TRBD1
j_call: TRBJ1-6
clone_size: NA
cdr3_aa: CASSETGSSSPLHF
cdr3_nt: TGTGCCAGCAGTGAGACAGGGAGTAGTTCACCCCTCCACTTT

v_call: TRBV7-9
d_call: NA
j_call: TRBJ2-7
clone_size: NA
cdr3_aa: CASSPTGYPYEQYF
cdr3_nt: TGTGCCAGCAGCCCCACAGGGTATCCCTACGAGCAGTACTTC

v_call: TRBV5-5
d_call: NA
j_call: TRBJ2-5
clone_size: NA
cdr3_aa: CASSFSEETQYF
cdr3_nt: TGTGCCAGCAGCTTTAGCGAAGAGACCCAGTACTTC

v_call: TRBV5-1
d_call: TRBD1
j_call: TRBJ1-3
clone_size: NA
cdr3_aa: CASSPQTGTGNTIYF
cdr3_nt: TGCGCCAGCAGCCCCCAGACAGGGACTGGAAACACCATATATTTT

v_call: TRBV29-1
d_call: NA
j_call: TRBJ2-2
clone_size: NA
cdr3_aa: CSVRDHVAVGELFF
cdr3_nt: TGCAGCGTCCGCGACCATGTAGCGGTCGGGGAGCTGTTTTTT

v_call: TRBV5-4
d_call: NA
j_call: TRBJ1-3
clone_size: NA
cdr3_aa: CASSLADSSGIYF
cdr3_nt: TGTGCCAGCAGCTTGGCCGACAGTTCGGGCATATATTTT

v_call: TRBV7-9
d_call: NA
j_call: TRBJ2-1
clone_size: NA
cdr3_aa: CASSGSTIYNEQFF
cdr3_nt: TGTGCCAGCAGCGGGAGTACTATCTACAATGAGCAGTTCTTC

v_call: TRBV6-5
d_call: NA
j_call: TRBJ2-5
clone_size: NA
cdr3_aa: CAIGAAGRETQYF
cdr3_nt: TGTGCCATCGGGGCTGCGGGACGAGAGACCCAGTACTTC

v_call: TRBV4-2
d_call: NA
j_call: TRBJ2-2
clone_size: NA
cdr3_aa: CASSLLLGGELFF
cdr3_nt: TGTGCCAGCAGCCTCCTCCTCGGCGGGGAGCTGTTTTTT

v_call: TRBV2
d_call: TRBD2
j_call: TRBJ2-1
clone_size: NA
cdr3_aa: CASKLAVYNEQFF
cdr3_nt: TGTGCCAGCAAACTAGCGGTATACAATGAGCAGTTCTTC

v_call: TRBV28
d_call: NA
j_call: TRBJ1-4
clone_size: NA
cdr3_aa: CASSLGGGEKLFF
cdr3_nt: TGTGCCAGCAGTCTGGGGGGAGGTGAAAAACTGTTTTTT

v_call: TRBV7-8
d_call: NA
j_call: TRBJ1-5
clone_size: NA
cdr3_aa: CASSLATRPSFYSNQPQHF
cdr3_nt: TGTGCCAGCAGCTTAGCGACTAGACCCTCTTTTTATAGCAATCAGCCCCAGCATTTT

v_call: TRBV29-1
d_call: NA
j_call: TRBJ2-1
clone_size: few
cdr3_aa: CSVGRGRNEQFF
cdr3_nt: TGCAGCGTGGGGCGGGGGCGCAATGAGCAGTTCTTC

v_call: TRBV10-2
d_call: NA
j_call: TRBJ1-1
clone_size: NA
cdr3_aa: CASSKKQAPEAFF
cdr3_nt: TGCGCCAGCAGTAAGAAACAGGCGCCTGAAGCTTTCTTT

v_call: TRBV19
d_call: TRBD2
j_call: TRBJ2-3
clone_size: few
cdr3_aa: CASYSGSTDTQYF
cdr3_nt: TGTGCCAGTTATAGCGGGAGCACAGATACGCAGTATTTT

v_call: TRBV5-1
d_call: TRBD1
j_call: TRBJ1-1
clone_size: NA
cdr3_aa: CASRGQGSNTEAFF
cdr3_nt: TGCGCCAGCAGGGGACAGGGATCGAACACTGAAGCTTTCTTT

v_call: TRBV7-9
d_call: NA
j_call: TRBJ2-2
clone_size: NA
cdr3_aa: CASSLDRDRGELFF
cdr3_nt: TGTGCCAGCAGCTTAGATAGGGATAGGGGGGAGCTGTTTTTT

v_call: TRBV7-9
d_call: NA
j_call: TRBJ1-1
clone_size: once
cdr3_aa: CASSLGTNTEAFF
cdr3_nt: TGTGCCAGCAGCTTAGGGACTAACACTGAAGCTTTCTTT

v_call: TRBV2
d_call: NA
j_call: TRBJ1-1
clone_size: NA
cdr3_aa: CASSGQGRVMNTEAFF
cdr3_nt: TGTGCCAGCAGTGGGCAGGGCAGGGTTATGAACACTGAAGCTTTCTTT

v_call: TRBV2
d_call: NA
j_call: TRBJ2-1
clone_size: once
cdr3_aa: CATQGDQSLYNEQFF
cdr3_nt: TGTGCCACCCAAGGAGATCAGTCCCTCTACAATGAGCAGTTCTTC

v_call: TRBV7-6
d_call: TRBD2
j_call: TRBJ2-1
clone_size: NA
cdr3_aa: CASSQGPSGIARYNEQFF
cdr3_nt: TGTGCCAGCAGCCAAGGGCCTAGCGGGATTGCGAGATACAATGAGCAGTTCTTC

v_call: TRBV4-2
d_call: NA
j_call: TRBJ2-3
clone_size: NA
cdr3_aa: CASSQDRGFTDTQYF
cdr3_nt: TGTGCCAGCAGCCAAGACAGGGGATTCACAGATACGCAGTATTTT

v_call: TRBV19
d_call: TRBD1
j_call: TRBJ1-1
clone_size: NA
cdr3_aa: CATGGTENTEAFF
cdr3_nt: TGTGCCACAGGGGGCACTGAGAACACTGAAGCTTTCTTT

v_call: TRBV29-1
d_call: TRBD1
j_call: TRBJ2-3
clone_size: NA
cdr3_aa: CSVELTGTGGPDTQYF
cdr3_nt: TGCAGCGTTGAACTAACGGGGACAGGGGGCCCAGATACGCAGTATTTT

v_call: TRBV3-1/TRBV3-2
d_call: TRBD1
j_call: TRBJ1-2
clone_size: NA
cdr3_aa: CASNPTGRNYGYTF
cdr3_nt: TGTGCCAGCAACCCGACAGGGAGGAACTATGGCTACACCTTC

v_call: TRBV5-4
d_call: TRBD2
j_call: TRBJ2-7
clone_size: NA
cdr3_aa: CASSLGVASGRAYEQYF
cdr3_nt: TGTGCCAGCAGCTTGGGGGTAGCGAGCGGGAGAGCCTACGAGCAGTACTTC

v_call: TRBV5-4
d_call: TRBD2
j_call: TRBJ2-5
clone_size: NA
cdr3_aa: CASSLGLAGGETQYF
cdr3_nt: TGTGCCAGCAGCCTCGGACTAGCGGGAGGAGAGACCCAGTACTTC

v_call: TRBV6-6
d_call: NA
j_call: TRBJ2-1
clone_size: NA
cdr3_aa: CASNPTGLYNEQFF
cdr3_nt: TGTGCCAGCAACCCGACAGGCCTTTACAATGAGCAGTTCTTC

v_call: TRBV29-1
d_call: TRBD1
j_call: TRBJ1-4
clone_size: NA
cdr3_aa: CSVTGTGVNEKLFF
cdr3_nt: TGCAGCGTTACCGGGACAGGGGTTAATGAAAAACTGTTTTTT

v_call: TRBV4-2
d_call: NA
j_call: TRBJ2-1
clone_size: NA
cdr3_aa: CASSQVGSKDNEQFF
cdr3_nt: TGTGCCAGCAGCCAAGTCGGCTCCAAAGACAATGAGCAGTTCTTC

v_call: TRBV9
d_call: NA
j_call: TRBJ2-5
clone_size: few
cdr3_aa: CASSAESGGETQYF
cdr3_nt: TGTGCCAGCAGCGCGGAATCCGGGGGAGAGACCCAGTACTTC

v_call: TRBV19
d_call: NA
j_call: TRBJ1-1
clone_size: NA
cdr3_aa: CASSRGPQRNTEAFF
cdr3_nt: TGTGCCAGTAGTCGAGGCCCTCAGAGAAACACTGAAGCTTTCTTT

v_call: TRBV5-1
d_call: TRBD1
j_call: TRBJ1-1
clone_size: NA
cdr3_aa: CASSPGGLAEAFF
cdr3_nt: TGCGCCAGCAGCCCAGGGGGCTTGGCTGAAGCTTTCTTT

v_call: TRBV7-9
d_call: NA
j_call: TRBJ1-1
clone_size: once
cdr3_aa: CASSLEGLNTEAFF
cdr3_nt: TGTGCCAGCAGCTTAGAAGGGTTGAACACTGAAGCTTTCTTT